This T cell receptor (beta chain) was recovered during a study of Ad26.COV2.S vaccination and SARS-CoV-2 variants. Study information: In the study, Ad26.COV2.S was injected intramuscularly once, or twice 56 days apart. Study-wide results and limits: Across vaccine and placebo recipients, the breadth of non-spike TCRs was similar. It is possible that the TCR breadth and depth analyses underestimated the total T cell responses. Vaccinees reportedly had broad spike-specific CD8+ and CD4+ T cell responses.

A remark on this clone: Antigen: not known.

Measured with immunoSEQ multiplex PCR; TCRdb has only the in-frame clones, and not every one. The sample has fewer than 400,000 clones, under 90% seen once. This sample's treatment: roughly 19 received Ad26.COV2.S at low or high dose, single or two shots; about 5 received placebo; per-sample allocation not given. At day 63 after the first vaccine or placebo injection, samples were drawn. The CDR3 covers 15 residues. Germline V CDR1 and CDR2: LNHDA, SQIVND (reference sequence). The V gene end was trimmed by 3 bases and the J gene end by 1 base; junction bases not matched to a gene: 5. Material: peripheral blood, obtained in a trial of Ad26.COV2.S vaccine versus placebo. The clonotype originates from a person between 18 and 65 years old who received the Ad26.COV2.S COVID-19 vaccine or a placebo. The J gene is TRBJ1-1, the V gene TRBV19; TRBD1 aligns across 7 bases. The CDR3 is CASSISNRGNTEAFF. CDR3 bases: TGTGCCAGTAGTATTAGTAACAGGGGGAACACTGAAGCTTTCTTT.